Below, 21 T cell receptor beta chains from the same sample are listed, as sequenced in a study of T cells expressing NK-cell markers. TCRdb re-analyzed the 5' RACE reads; it lists each CDR3 protein once, without DNA. This sample's table has 400,000 to 550,000 distinct CDR3 sequences. Sequences were obtained from blood T cells: a sorted CD56 or NKG2C T cell subset, CD4+ or CD8+ T cells, or bulk PBMC T cells (not recorded which). The receptors were gathered from a woman between 18 and 70 years old in good health.

The chain links TRBV4-3 to TRBJ2-7; TCRdb calls TRBD2, which cannot be checked without DNA. The CDR3 has 12 amino acids. Germline-derived CDR1 and CDR2 are LGHNA and YSLEER. The CDR3 loop reads CASSDGRYEQYF.

The rearrangement uses TRBV6-5 and TRBJ2-1. Germline values: CDR1 MNHEY, CDR2 SVGAGI. The CDR3 runs 14 residues. CDR3 sequence reads: CASSYDSSYNEQFF.

The chain employs TRBV6-2 or TRBV6-3 and TRBJ2-2; the TRBD1 assignment by TCRdb is unverifiable without DNA. This CDR3 region has 14 residues. Germline V gene lookup returns CDR1 MNHEY and CDR2 SVGEGT. CDR3 sequence: CASHRTVQAGELFF.

The gene calls are TRBV5-1 and TRBJ2-3; TCRdb indicates TRBD1, and absent DNA this call remains unverified. This CDR3 is built from 15 residues. Germline CDR1 SGHRS, CDR2 YFSETQ. CDR3 sequence reads: CASSLAEAGGPTQYF.

J is TRBJ1-3 and V is TRBV20-1. The CDR3 sequence is 14 residues long. The germline CDR1 and CDR2 sequences are DFQATT and SNEGSKA (reference sequence). This chain's CDR3 is CSASRTDSGNTIYF.

CDR3 sequence: CSAASGTWDYGYTF. This sequence joins TRBV20-1 and TRBJ1-2. CDR3 length: 14 amino acids. The V gene's germline CDR1 is DFQATT and CDR2 SNEGSKA (reference sequence).

This chain uses TRBV3-1 with TRBJ2-1; the TCRdb call, TRBD2, lacks DNA for checking. Germline assignment: CDR1 LGHDT and CDR2 YNNKEL (reference sequence). The CDR3 is 15 residues long. CDR3: CASSNRGGAAHEQFF.

The genes are TRBV14 and TRBJ2-2; checking the TCRdb D call of TRBD2 is not possible without DNA. Germline V gene lookup returns CDR1 SGHDN and CDR2 FVKESK. The CDR3 consists of 17 residues. The CDR3 loop is CASSQDLWGVNTGELFF.

This sequence joins TRBV7-2 and TRBJ1-5. The CDR3 runs 16 residues. Germline CDR1 is SGHTA and CDR2 is FQGNSA. This CDR3 is CASSLDGLGASQPQHF. The full variable domain, completed using reference TRBV7-2 and TRBJ1-5, is GAGVSQSPSNKVTEKGKDVELRCDPISGHTALYWYRQSLGQGLEFLIYFQGNSAPDKSGLPSDRFSAERTGGSVSTLTIQRTQQEDSAVYLCASSLDGLGASQPQHFGDGTRLSIL.

The chain links TRBV15 to TRBJ2-1; the TCRdb call, TRBD2, lacks DNA for checking. The length of the CDR3 is 17 residues. Per germline, CDR1 LNHNV and CDR2 YYDKDF (reference sequence). The CDR3 loop reads CATRPTLAGELMGEQFF. The whole variable domain, remainder taken from reference TRBV15 and TRBJ2-1, is DAMVIQNPRYQVTQFGKPVTLSCSQTLNHNVMYWYQQKSSQAPKLLFHYYDKDFNNEADTPDNFQSRRPNTSFCFLDIRSPGLGDTAMYLCATRPTLAGELMGEQFFGPGTRLTVL.

The V and J genes are TRBV4-3 and TRBJ2-5; without DNA, the TCRdb call of TRBD2 cannot be checked. The germline V gene has CDR1 LGHNA and CDR2 YSLEER. The CDR3 length is 17 residues. CDR3 in amino acids: CASSQSGGRQGGETQYF.

The chain links TRBV4-2 to TRBJ2-2. The CDR3 totals 14 residues. Looked up from germline, CDR1 is LGHNA and CDR2 is YNFKEQ. The CDR3 reads CASSWSGSTGELFF.

The chain recombines TRBV20-1 with TRBJ2-1. CDR3 size: 13 residues. Germline V lookup: CDR1 DFQATT, CDR2 SNEGSKA (reference sequence). This CDR3 reads CSARAYTSNEQFF.

This chain joins TRBV7-2 and TRBJ2-4; the TRBD1 assignment by TCRdb is unverifiable without DNA. CDR3 length: 15 amino acids. Germline V lookup: CDR1 SGHTA, CDR2 FQGNSA. The CDR3 here is CASSPVGGRVDIQYF.

The rearrangement links TRBV20-1 to TRBJ1-4; the TCRdb call, TRBD1, lacks DNA for checking. Germline lookup yields CDR1 DFQATT and CDR2 SNEGSKA (reference sequence). This CDR3 has 15 amino acids. CDR3 region: CSARMGWGSNEKLFF.

This rearrangement joins TRBV12-3 or TRBV12-4 to TRBJ2-1; TCRdb's D call of TRBD1 is untestable without DNA. The CDR3 is made up of 15 amino acids. CDR3: CASGLSGGSYNEQFF.

This sequence joins TRBV28 and TRBJ1-1; with no DNA, the TCRdb D assignment of TRBD1 cannot be verified. CDR3 length equals 14 residues. CDR1 and CDR2 (germline): MDHEN, SYDVKM. CDR3 region: CASSVSRGVGEAFF.

This sequence joins TRBV18 and TRBJ2-1; the D gene TCRdb calls, TRBD2, cannot be checked with no DNA. Germline loops: CDR1 KGHSH, CDR2 LQKENI. The CDR3 has 16 residues. CDR3 sequence: CASSPTPGGAYNEQFF.

The chain employs TRBV12-3 or TRBV12-4 and TRBJ2-1; TCRdb's D gene call, TRBD2, goes unchecked for lack of DNA. The CDR3 is made up of 12 amino acids. The CDR3 region is CASIGGRNEQFF.

The chain has TRBV7-9 and TRBJ1-1; TCRdb designates TRBD1, a call that cannot be tested without DNA. The CDR3 length is 14 residues. Germline loops: CDR1 SEHNR, CDR2 FQNEAQ (reference sequence). Here the CDR3 reads CASSRGAGGAEAFF.

The chain couples TRBV5-1 to TRBJ1-1; TCRdb's D call of TRBD1 is untestable without DNA. The CDR3 is made up of 18 amino acids. Germline CDR1 reads SGHRS; CDR2 reads YFSETQ. The CDR3 loop reads CASSSAGVGAYPNTEAFF.